Presented here are 20 T cell receptor beta chains from one specimen sequenced in a study of shared clonotypes between healthy human individuals. The data were produced by immunoSEQ multiplex PCR, yet TCRdb's version contains in-frame clones alone and is incomplete. The sample consists of about 1 million clones, more than 65% of them appearing once. Source material: memory CD4+ T cells sorted from blood. Subset reported: CD45RA-negative fraction. The receptors come from a young man in good health.

This clone has just one count. The V call is TRBV30, the J call TRBJ1-4, with a weak D call TRBD1 (5 bases). This CDR3 is built from 13 residues. The germline V gene encodes CDR1 GTSNPN and CDR2 SVGIG (reference sequence). Trimming took 2 bases from V and 4 from J, leaving 8 bases between them. Written as DNA, the CDR3 is TGTGCCTGGAGTCGGGGGGGTAATGAAAAACTGTTTTTT. As protein: CAWSRGGNEKLFF.

The J gene is TRBJ2-5, the V gene TRBV10-3; 8 bases are shared with TRBD1. This CDR3 has 13 residues. From germline, CDR1 is ENHRY and CDR2 SYGVKD. V gave up 6 bases and J gave up 4 bases; unmatched junction bases: 4. DNA for the CDR3: TGTGCCATCAGGCAGGGGGCGGGAGAGACCCAGTACTTC. This gives the protein CAIRQGAGETQYF.

V gene TRBV2 combines with J gene TRBJ2-6, with TRBD1 identical over 7 bases. Losses at the gene ends were 10 bases for V and 0 bases for J; bases not matched to a gene: 3. Germline CDR1 reads SNHLY; CDR2 reads FYNNEI. There are 14 residues in the CDR3. CDR3 residues: CAKGDSSGANVLTF. The CDR3 DNA is TGTGCCAAAGGGGACAGCTCTGGGGCCAACGTCCTGACTTTC.

This clone was observed a single time. The chain is built from TRBV4-1 and TRBJ2-6, with D perhaps TRBD1 (6 bases). Trimming took off 6 bases at V and 1 base at J, with 13 bases between the two ends. CDR1 and CDR2 (germline): MGHRA, YSYEKL. The CDR3 totals 16 residues. CDR3 loop: CASRQGSGSGANVLTF. CDR3 in DNA: TGCGCCAGCAGACAGGGTTCGGGGTCTGGGGCCAACGTCCTGACTTTC.

The chain has TRBV5-1 and TRBJ2-5; 7 bases are shared with TRBD2. Trimming at V came to 0 bases and at J to 9 bases, leaving 8 bases not matched to a gene. The CDR3 loop spans 14 amino acids. Germline V gene lookup returns CDR1 SGHRS and CDR2 YFSETQ. This CDR3 reads CASSLEVSGSPQYF. The CDR3 DNA sequence: TGCGCCAGCAGCTTGGAAGTTAGCGGGTCTCCCCAGTACTTC.

This clone was seen just once. The rearrangement uses TRBV6-1 and TRBJ1-1; D possibly corresponds to TRBD1 (6 bases). This CDR3 spans 13 amino acids. The V and J ends lost 3 bases and 9 bases respectively, with 14 bases between them. Germline loops: CDR1 MNHNS, CDR2 SASEGT. The CDR3 here is CASSDRFGDKAFF. The CDR3 DNA sequence: TGTGCCAGCAGTGACCGATTCGGGGACAAAGCTTTCTTT.

The chain carries TRBV2 and TRBJ1-1, with TRBD1 matching 7 bases. With 5 bases clipped from V and 4 bases from J, the junction kept 7 bases outside the gene matches. The CDR3 has 14 residues. Per the germline V gene, CDR1 is SNHLY and CDR2 is FYNNEI. Here the CDR3 reads CASSRQGSGTEAFF. The CDR3 nucleotides read TGTGCCAGCAGTCGACAGGGTTCGGGCACTGAAGCTTTCTTT. The full variable domain, with the rest looked up from reference TRBV2 and TRBJ1-1, is EPEVTQTPSHQVTQMGQEVILRCVPISNHLYFYWYRQILGQKVEFLVSFYNNEISEKSEIFDDQFSVERPDGSNFTLKIRSTKLEDSAMYFCASSRQGSGTEAFFGQGTRLTVV.

The genes are TRBV2 and TRBJ1-5; D call uncertain. CDR3 length: 14 amino acids. Per the germline V gene, CDR1 is SNHLY and CDR2 is FYNNEI. V was shortened by 4 bases and J by 7 bases, with 14 bases between the two germline ends. The DNA for the CDR3 is TGTGCCAGCAGTGTATTTGGCGTTGGGCAGCCCCAGCATTTT. As protein: CASSVFGVGQPQHF.

Concerning this clone itself: This specimen includes other DNA sequences encoding the same CDR3. The chain carries TRBV5-1 and TRBJ2-2; D possibly corresponds to TRBD1 (6 bases). The length of the CDR3 is 15 residues. Trimming left V 3 bases short and J 0 bases short, with 9 bases between. The germline CDR1 and CDR2 sequences are SGHRS and YFSETQ. In nucleotides, the CDR3 is TGCGCCAGCAGCTCGACAGGTGCGAACACCGGGGAGCTGTTTTTT. This sequence encodes CASSSTGANTGELFF.

V gene TRBV2 combines with J gene TRBJ1-4, with D uncertain. V was cut by 6 bases and J by 6 bases, with 14 bases left in between. Germline V CDR1 and CDR2: SNHLY, FYNNEI. There are 14 residues in the CDR3. Here the CDR3 reads CASRGGPPDEKLFF. As DNA, the CDR3 is TGTGCCAGCAGGGGTGGACCCCCCGATGAAAAACTGTTTTTT.

V and J are TRBV28 and TRBJ2-7, with TRBD1 matching over 7 bases. From germline, CDR1 is MDHEN and CDR2 SYDVKM. The CDR3 consists of 14 residues. V dropped 5 bases and J dropped 2; count of bases not matched to a gene: 6. In DNA form, the CDR3 reads TGTGCCAGCAGTCGGACAGGTCAGGCCTACGAGCAGTACTTC. It encodes CASSRTGQAYEQYF.

This clone has more than one count but fewer than ten. For the CDR3, the DNA is TGTGCCATCAGTGAGTCGACAGTTGGGTCTGGCTACACCTTC. Translation gives CAISESTVGSGYTF. The chain combines TRBV10-3 with TRBJ1-2, with a possible D match to TRBD1 (5 bases). V dropped 0 bases and J dropped 7 bases, with 12 bases sitting between them. Germline V gene lookup returns CDR1 ENHRY and CDR2 SYGVKD. The CDR3 has 14 amino acids.

The V and J genes are TRBV21-1 and TRBJ2-4; TRBD1 was called by the table and not checked on the DNA. TRBV21-1 constitutes a pseudogene. The CDR3 spans 15 residues. The CDR3 nucleotides read TGTGCCAGCAGCAAAGCGCCAGGATCTAAAAACATTCAGTACTTC. Its translation: CASSKAPGSKNIQYF.

The CDR3 DNA reads TGTGCCCCTCGGGAGGTTGGTTCACCCCTCCACTTT. Translated: CAPREVGSPLHF. The chain carries TRBV6-4 and TRBJ1-6; D is unresolved. This CDR3 contains 12 residues. V was trimmed by 11 bases and J by 9 bases, leaving 14 bases between them. Germline V gene sequence: CDR1 MRHNA, CDR2 SNTAGT.

As concerns this clone: A much larger clone differs from this one at a single base, so this may be a read error. The rearrangement uses TRBV7-2 and TRBJ2-2; D unresolved. Trimming took 0 bases from V and 7 from J, leaving 0 bases between them. This CDR3 region has 11 residues. The germline V gene encodes CDR1 SGHTA and CDR2 FQGNSA. The CDR3: CASSLAGELFF. The CDR3 nucleotides read TGTGCCAGCAGCTTAGCCGGGGAGCTGTTTTTT.

This clone was seen a handful of times. V is TRBV6-5 and J is TRBJ1-1; a weak D match, TRBD1 (5 bases). Germline CDR1 MNHEY, CDR2 SVGAGI. The CDR3 runs 11 residues. Trimming removed 1 base at V and 9 bases at J, with 6 bases between. Here the CDR3 reads CASSYLGQAFF. The DNA of the CDR3 is TGTGCCAGCAGTTACTTGGGGCAAGCTTTCTTT.

This chain joins TRBV10-3 and TRBJ1-4; D remains ambiguous. V was clipped by 3 bases and J by 2 bases, with 10 bases between them. The germline gives CDR1 ENHRY, CDR2 SYGVKD. There are 15 residues in the CDR3. CDR3 sequence: CAISERVDTNEKLFF. CDR3 DNA sequence: TGTGCCATCAGTGAAAGGGTAGACACTAATGAAAAACTGTTTTTT.

CDR3: CAWSVQGTYQETQYF. DNA for the CDR3: TGTGCCTGGAGTGTACAGGGAACATACCAAGAGACCCAGTACTTC. The chain has TRBV30 and TRBJ2-5, with D possibly being TRBD1 (6 bases). Per the germline V gene, CDR1 is GTSNPN and CDR2 is SVGIG (reference sequence). The CDR3 has 15 residues. V shed 0 bases and J shed 0 bases, with 11 bases lying between them.

The chain has TRBV28 and TRBJ1-2; TRBD1 agrees at 8 bases. This CDR3 comprises 15 residues. Germline V lookup: CDR1 MDHEN, CDR2 SYDVKM. Trimming at V came to 1 base and at J to 2 bases, leaving 3 bases not matched to a gene. As DNA, the CDR3 is TGTGCCAGCAGTTTATTGGCAGGGGGCAACTATGGCTACACCTTC. Its translation: CASSLLAGGNYGYTF.

The V call is TRBV27, the J call TRBJ1-5; weak D call: TRBD1 (6 bases). From germline, CDR1 is MNHEY and CDR2 SMNVEV (reference sequence). Trimming left V 8 bases short and J 4 bases short, with 12 bases between. There are 13 residues in the CDR3. In nucleotides, the CDR3 is TGTGCCAGCCGTGGACAGCTTAATCAGCCCCAGCATTTT. As protein: CASRGQLNQPQHF.